The clone carrying this T cell receptor beta chain was recorded a few times. Per the study methods: The authors estimated nucleated cell counts from reference gene primer amplification. TCRdb keeps only in-frame clones here, not all; method: immunoSEQ multiplex PCR. That table supplies the V and J calls and clone size; D and trimming were determined from the DNA. This sample has roughly 100,000 clones, with about 90% found just once. The data belong to a study of blood T cell repertoires in COVID-19. Turning to the study itself: Acute and convalescent COVID-19 specimens originated in the United States, Italy and Spain. PBMCs, B-cell-depleted T cells, or T cells provided the cDNA or gDNA that made up the material.

Trimming left V 0 bases short and J 4 bases short, with 21 bases between. This CDR3 spans 19 amino acids. The germline CDR1 and CDR2 sequences are LGHDT and YNNKEL (reference sequence). The chain carries TRBV3-1 (or the pseudogene TRBV3-2) and TRBJ2-2; a possible D gene is TRBD2 (7 bases). This sequence was found in a man aged 50-60 years with active COVID-19. The material sequenced was peripheral blood. The CDR3 reads CASSQDLRGGAGPTGELFF. The CDR3 nucleotides read TGTGCCAGCAGCCAAGATCTGCGAGGGGGGGCAGGGCCCACCGGGGAGCTGTTTTTT.